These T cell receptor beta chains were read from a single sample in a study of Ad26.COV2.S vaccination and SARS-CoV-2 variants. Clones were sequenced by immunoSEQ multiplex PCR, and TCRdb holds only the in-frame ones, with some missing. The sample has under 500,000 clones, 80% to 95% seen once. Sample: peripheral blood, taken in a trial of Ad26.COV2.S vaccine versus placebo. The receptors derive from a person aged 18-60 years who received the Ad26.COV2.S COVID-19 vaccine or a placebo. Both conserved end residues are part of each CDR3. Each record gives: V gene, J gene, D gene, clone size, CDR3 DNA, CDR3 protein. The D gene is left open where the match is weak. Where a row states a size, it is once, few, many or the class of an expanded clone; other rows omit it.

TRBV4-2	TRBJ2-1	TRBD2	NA	TGTGCCAGCAGCCATTCGGGGACTAGCTCCTACAATGAGCAGTTCTTC	CASSHSGTSSYNEQFF
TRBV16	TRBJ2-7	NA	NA	TGTGCCAGCAGCCAAGTCTACGAGCAGTACTTC	CASSQVYEQYF
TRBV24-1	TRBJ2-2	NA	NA	TGTGCCACCAGTGCCGGACAGACGAACACCGGGGAGCTGTTTTTT	CATSAGQTNTGELFF
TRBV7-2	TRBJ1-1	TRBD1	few	TGTGCCAGCAGCCTCTTACACCTAGGACAGGGGACGAACACTGAAGCTTTCTTT	CASSLLHLGQGTNTEAFF
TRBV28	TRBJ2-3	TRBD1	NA	TGTGCCAGCAGTAGCGCCGGGACAGGGGTGGGGGATACGCAGTATTTT	CASSSAGTGVGDTQYF
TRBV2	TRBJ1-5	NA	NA	TGTGCCAGCAGCTCCCAGGGCAATCAGCCCCAGCATTTT	CASSSQGNQPQHF
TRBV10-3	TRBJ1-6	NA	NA	TGTGCCATCAGTGAGGGAAATTCACCCCTCCACTTT	CAISEGNSPLHF
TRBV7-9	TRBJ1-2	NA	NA	TGTGCCAGCAGCTTAGGGGGAGGCTACACCTTC	CASSLGGGYTF
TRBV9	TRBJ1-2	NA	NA	TGTGCCAGCAGCGTAGGCGGCAGTGGCGGCTACACCTTC	CASSVGGSGGYTF
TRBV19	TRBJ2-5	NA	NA	TGTGCCAGTAGTATAAACCCTACAGTCGGGACGGGACCTCCTAGAGCCCAGTACTTC	CASSINPTVGTGPPRAQYF
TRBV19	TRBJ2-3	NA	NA	TGTGCCAGTAGTATAGATTGGGCAGGGCCGGACACAGATACGCAGTATTTT	CASSIDWAGPDTDTQYF
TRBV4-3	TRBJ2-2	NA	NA	TGCGCCAGCAGCCAAGATCGGGCCACCCGCAACACCGGGGAGCTGTTTTTT	CASSQDRATRNTGELFF
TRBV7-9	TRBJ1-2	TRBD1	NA	TGTGCCAGCAGCAGAGGGGACAGTGTCAACTATGGCTACACCTTC	CASSRGDSVNYGYTF
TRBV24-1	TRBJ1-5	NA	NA	TGTGCCACCAGTGTTGGGGTGGGGCCTTTAGCAAATCAGCCCCAGCATTTT	CATSVGVGPLANQPQHF
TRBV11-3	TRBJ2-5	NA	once	TGTGCCAGCAGCAAAACAGGGTTGGAGGAGACCCAGTACTTC	CASSKTGLEETQYF